This TCR beta chain was captured in a study of T-cell memory formation after mild COVID-19. Study conclusions and caveats: Day 15 to 85 contractors were CD4/CD8 balanced; later expanders leaned CD4+. Within pre-infection memory, some responding clones were found, suggesting cross-reactive memory joined. CD8+ contracting clones occupied EMRA, while CD4+ ones occupied mainly CM and EM.

MiXCR, applied by TCRdb to the 5' RACE reads, yields one record per CDR3 protein. The sample shows about 560,000 distinct CDR3 sequences, roughly 21% of them seen only once. About this clonotype itself: Its antigen is as yet unknown.

The CDR3 spans 15 residues. With 5 bases removed from V and 7 bases from J, the gap between germline ends came to 17 bases. CDR1 and CDR2 (germline): SGHTA, FQGTGA. The sequence was collected from an adult woman who had mild COVID-19 (a few samples of this study predate the infection). Cell type and time point are not known. The chain recombines TRBV7-3 with TRBJ1-4; a possible D gene is TRBD1 (5 bases). Material: PBMCs or a T cell subset sorted from them (not recorded which). The CDR3 DNA reads as TGTGCCAGCAGCACCCTGGGGGGGTGGAGTGAAAAACTGTTTTTT. Amino acids: CASSTLGGWSEKLFF.